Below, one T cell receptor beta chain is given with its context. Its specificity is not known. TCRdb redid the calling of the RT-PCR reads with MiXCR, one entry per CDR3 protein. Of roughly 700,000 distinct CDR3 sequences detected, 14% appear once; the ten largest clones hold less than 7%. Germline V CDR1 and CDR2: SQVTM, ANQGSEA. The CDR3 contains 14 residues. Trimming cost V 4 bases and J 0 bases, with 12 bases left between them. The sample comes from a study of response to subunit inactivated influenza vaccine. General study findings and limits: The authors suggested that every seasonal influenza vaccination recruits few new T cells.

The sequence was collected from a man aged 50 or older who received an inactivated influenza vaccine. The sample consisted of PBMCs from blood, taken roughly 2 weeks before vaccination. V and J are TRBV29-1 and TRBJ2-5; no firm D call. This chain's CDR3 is CSVVPGTYQETQYF. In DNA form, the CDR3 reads TGCAGCGTTGTACCCGGCACCTACCAAGAGACCCAGTACTTC.